These 3 T cell receptor beta chains were all obtained from the same sample, sequenced in a study. MiXCR was run by TCRdb on the RT-PCR reads, yielding one entry per CDR3 protein. The sample lists about 700,000 distinct CDR3 sequences, 12% to 15% occurring once. The sequenced sample was memory CD4+ T cells from blood. The receptors derive from a female donor in good health, serving as a healthy control.

V is TRBV19 and J is TRBJ1-1; D gene unclear. The CDR3 has 12 residues. Germline CDR1 and CDR2: LNHDA and SQIVND (reference sequence). Trimming shortened V by 5 bases and J by 4 bases, and 8 bases separated the two germline ends. The CDR3 nucleotides are TGTGCCAGTAGTTGGGTAGGCACTGAAGCTTTCTTT. Protein: CASSWVGTEAFF.

This chain connects TRBV5-6 to TRBJ1-2; possible D gene TRBD1, 5 bases. CDR1 SGHDT and CDR2 YYEEEE come from the germline V gene. The CDR3 extends over 14 amino acids. CDR3 sequence reads: CVSSLVGDDYGYTF. DNA of the CDR3: TGTGTTAGCAGCTTGGTGGGGGACGACTATGGCTACACCTTC.

The genes are TRBV28 and TRBJ2-1, with a tentative D call TRBD1 (6 bases). Germline V CDR1 and CDR2: MDHEN, SYDVKM. This CDR3 is built from 14 residues. Trimming took off 10 bases at V and 1 base at J, with 14 bases between the two ends. The CDR3 nucleotides read TGTGCCACCACCGGGCAGGGGTCCTACAATGAGCAGTTCTTC. Its translation is CATTGQGSYNEQFF.